The 25 T cell receptor beta chains in this list originate from one sample, sequenced in a study of cytomegalovirus exposure and HLA in healthy donors. Use of 60 Vbeta and 13 Jbeta primers characterized the PCR. Assay: immunoSEQ multiplex PCR; the TCRdb copy retains only in-frame clones and omits some. The profile covers around 140,000 clones, with around nine tenths appearing a single time and around 5.2% taken by the ten largest. The source material was PBMCs. Every receptor here comes from a woman in her 30s in good health and CMV-seronegative.

This clone was counted a single time. The chain joins TRBV6-6 to TRBJ1-6; D uncertain. V lost 8 bases to trimming and J lost 0 bases, with 8 bases between them. Germline V gene sequence: CDR1 MNHNY, CDR2 SVGAGI (reference sequence). The length of the CDR3 is 14 residues. The chain's CDR3 is CASQGGSYNSPLHF. In nucleotides, the CDR3 is TGTGCCAGCCAAGGAGGCTCCTATAATTCACCCCTCCACTTT.

The chain recombines TRBV5-1 with TRBJ2-1; 7 nucleotides align to TRBD2. Germline values: CDR1 SGHRS, CDR2 YFSETQ. J gave up 2 bases and V 1 base, and 3 bases lay outside the gene matches. This CDR3 has 15 amino acids. CDR3 sequence: CASSLIAGAYNEQFF. The CDR3 DNA reads TGCGCCAGCAGCTTGATCGCGGGGGCCTACAATGAGCAGTTCTTC.

The chain joins TRBV28 to TRBJ1-4, with 10 bases lining up with TRBD1. Germline assignment: CDR1 MDHEN and CDR2 SYDVKM. The CDR3 extends over 18 amino acids. V lost 2 bases to trimming and J lost 2 bases; unmatched junction nucleotides: 8. CDR3 coding DNA: TGTGCCAGCAGTTTAACCGGGACAGGGGTTACCACTAATGAAAAACTGTTTTTT. Amino acid sequence: CASSLTGTGVTTNEKLFF.

The chain joins TRBV4-3 to TRBJ2-1; 8 nucleotides line up with TRBD1. Germline V CDR1 and CDR2: LGHNA, YSLEER. The trim removed 4 bases at V and 0 bases at J, leaving 8 bases unmatched. This CDR3 has 17 residues. CDR3 amino acids: CASSPTGQGDSYNEQFF. The CDR3 coding sequence is TGCGCCAGCAGCCCAACCGGACAGGGAGACTCCTACAATGAGCAGTTCTTC.

The rearrangement links TRBV5-4 to TRBJ2-6; TRBD1 matches at 9 bases. Germline V gene lookup returns CDR1 SGHNT and CDR2 YYREEE (reference sequence). The CDR3 runs 19 residues. V shed 7 bases and J 0 bases; nucleotides not matched to a gene: 14. CDR3 DNA sequence: TGTGCCAGCGGCCCAATGACCGGGACAGGGACCTCTGGGGCCAACGTCCTGACTTTC. It yields the protein CASGPMTGTGTSGANVLTF.

CDR3 sequence: CASSGGGLGYEQYF. CDR3 coding DNA: TGCGCCAGCAGCGGCGGGGGGTTGGGGTACGAGCAGTACTTC. The V gene is TRBV4-3, the J gene TRBJ2-5, with 8 bases aligning to TRBD2. The J call may be incorrect, as the DNA end agrees better with TRBJ2-7. Germline V gene lookup returns CDR1 LGHNA and CDR2 YSLEER. This CDR3 contains 14 residues.

V gene TRBV18 combines with J gene TRBJ2-3; TRBD1 agrees at 11 bases. CDR3 size: 17 residues. The V segment lost 3 bases and the J segment 3 bases; nucleotides outside the gene matches: 8. In germline, CDR1 is KGHSH, CDR2 LQKENI. The CDR3 DNA follows: TGTGCCAGCTCACCCTGGACAGGGGGCGCGTCGACAGATACGCAGTATTTT. This gives the protein CASSPWTGGASTDTQYF.

The rearrangement links TRBV28 to TRBJ1-1; tentatively, D is TRBD1 (5 bases). CDR1 and CDR2 (germline): MDHEN, SYDVKM. CDR3 size: 13 residues. V was clipped by 7 bases and J by 1 base, with 10 bases between them. The CDR3 sequence is CASISGGNTEAFF. In DNA form, the CDR3 reads TGTGCCAGCATCTCGGGGGGGAACACTGAAGCTTTCTTT.

V usage is TRBV19 and J usage is TRBJ1-2; D remains unclear. Germline lookup yields CDR1 LNHDA and CDR2 SQIVND (reference sequence). The CDR3 length is 15 residues. Trimming removed 3 bases from V and 8 bases from J, with 19 bases in between. The CDR3 here is CASSIVPGAPAGYTF. CDR3 bases: TGTGCCAGTAGTATTGTTCCGGGAGCCCCTGCAGGCTACACCTTC.

This clone has a single count. The chain recombines TRBV30 with TRBJ1-6, with 10 bases matching TRBD1. Unmatched junction bases numbered 4, after V lost 0 bases and J lost 2 bases. This CDR3 spans 17 amino acids. Germline CDR1 GTSNPN, CDR2 SVGIG (reference sequence). CDR3 sequence: CAWSVGQGSAYNSPLHF. The CDR3 bases are TGTGCCTGGAGTGTGGGACAGGGGAGCGCCTATAATTCACCCCTCCACTTT.

This rearrangement joins TRBV19 to TRBJ1-2; TRBD1 matches at 10 bases. The CDR3 loop spans 17 amino acids. V lost 4 bases and J lost 2; bases outside the gene matches: 10. Germline assignment: CDR1 LNHDA and CDR2 SQIVND (reference sequence). Here the CDR3 reads CASSNPRTGGTNYGYTF. As DNA, the CDR3 is TGTGCCAGTAGTAACCCCCGGACAGGGGGGACGAACTATGGCTACACCTTC.

V and J are TRBV2 and TRBJ2-1; 8 positions match TRBD2. V shed 5 bases, J shed 7 bases, and the junction held 10 bases outside the gene matches. Germline assignment: CDR1 SNHLY and CDR2 FYNNEI. CDR3 length equals 15 residues. The CDR3 here is CASSMGSGMVNEQFF. The CDR3, as DNA: TGTGCCAGCAGTATGGGTAGCGGGATGGTTAATGAGCAGTTCTTC.

Notes on this clone: Other DNA sequences in the sample encode the same CDR3. This chain connects TRBV18 to TRBJ1-5; a possible D gene is TRBD1 (5 bases). Looked up from germline, CDR1 is KGHSH and CDR2 is LQKENI. The CDR3 length is 13 residues. Deletions cut 3 bases from V and 4 bases from J, with 7 bases between. The CDR3 nucleotides read TGTGCCAGCTCACCCGGGGGGAATCAGCCCCAGCATTTT. This gives the protein CASSPGGNQPQHF.

V usage is TRBV4-1 and J usage is TRBJ2-5; 13 nucleotides agree with TRBD2. The CDR3 covers 15 residues. CDR1 MGHRA and CDR2 YSYEKL come from the germline V gene. V shed 4 bases, J shed 9 bases, and the junction held 8 bases outside the gene matches. The CDR3 reads CASSPSLAGGPAQYF. The CDR3 coding sequence is TGCGCCAGCAGCCCCTCACTAGCGGGGGGGCCGGCCCAGTACTTC.

This clone was counted only a few times. The V gene is TRBV7-8, the J gene TRBJ2-3; 7 bases map to TRBD2. Germline V gives CDR1 SGHVS, CDR2 FQNEAQ. The CDR3 sequence is 17 residues long. J lost 3 bases, V lost 5 bases, and 14 bases had no gene match. For the CDR3, the DNA is TGTGCCAGCAGCCATCCTTCGTGGGAGGGGATAACAGATACGCAGTATTTT. The encoded protein is CASSHPSWEGITDTQYF.

The V call is TRBV7-8, the J call TRBJ2-7, with 9 bases identical to TRBD2. With 2 bases clipped from V and 4 bases from J, the junction kept 3 bases outside the gene matches. The V gene's germline CDR1 is SGHVS and CDR2 FQNEAQ. This CDR3 contains 14 residues. The CDR3, as DNA: TGTGCCAGCAGCTTATATAGCGGGGGATACGAGCAGTACTTC. Translated: CASSLYSGGYEQYF.

The chain uses TRBV29-1 and TRBJ2-7; TRBD2 matches 12 bases. Germline V gives CDR1 SQVTM, CDR2 ANQGSEA. The CDR3 loop spans 14 amino acids. V dropped 6 bases and J dropped 0; count of bases not matched to a gene: 3. The CDR3 sequence: CSVRTSGISYEQYF. The CDR3 DNA is TGCAGCGTAAGGACTAGCGGGATCTCCTACGAGCAGTACTTC.

The chain joins TRBV5-1 to TRBJ2-3, with 9 bases aligning to TRBD1. Germline-derived CDR1 and CDR2 are SGHRS and YFSETQ. Losses at the gene ends were 4 bases for V and 5 bases for J; bases not matched to a gene: 5. This CDR3 has 14 residues. DNA for the CDR3: TGCGCCAGCAGCGGGACAGGGCGTCAAGATACGCAGTATTTT. It codes for CASSGTGRQDTQYF. The whole variable domain, filled in from reference TRBV5-1 and TRBJ2-3, reads KAGVTQTPRYLIKTRGQQVTLSCSPISGHRSVSWYQQTPGQGLQFLFEYFSETQRNKGNFPGRFSGRQFSNSRSEMNVSTLELGDSALYLCASSGTGRQDTQYFGPGTRLTVL.

This clone was observed a few times. The chain joins TRBV5-1 to TRBJ1-3; unclear D gene. CDR3 length: 13 amino acids. V gave up 0 bases and J gave up 6 bases, with 7 bases separating them. In germline, CDR1 is SGHRS, CDR2 YFSETQ. CDR3 residues: CASSLDTSNTIYF. CDR3 sequence (DNA): TGCGCCAGCAGCTTGGACACCTCAAACACCATATATTTT.

The V call is TRBV5-1, the J call TRBJ2-7; D might be TRBD2 (7 bases). Trimming cost V 6 bases and J 2 bases, with 15 bases left between them. Germline lookup yields CDR1 SGHRS and CDR2 YFSETQ. The CDR3 has 14 residues. The CDR3 sequence: CASTPEGGPYEQYF. The CDR3, as DNA: TGCGCCAGCACCCCTGAGGGGGGGCCCTACGAGCAGTACTTC.

The chain couples TRBV28 to TRBJ1-2; D may be TRBD1 (6 bases). The germline V and J ends were trimmed by 4 bases and 2 bases, with 11 bases remaining between them. Looked up from germline, CDR1 is MDHEN and CDR2 is SYDVKM. The CDR3 runs 14 residues. CDR3 sequence (DNA): TGTGCCAGCAGTTATGGACAGCAGAACTATGGCTACACCTTC. Protein: CASSYGQQNYGYTF.

The V call is TRBV15, the J call TRBJ2-1; 9 bases match TRBD1. V shed 4 bases, J shed 10 bases, and the junction held 5 bases outside the gene matches. The CDR3 is 13 residues long. Per germline, CDR1 LNHNV and CDR2 YYDKDF (reference sequence). CDR3 protein: CATSTDRGMEQFF. The CDR3 DNA reads TGTGCCACCAGCACCGACAGGGGGATGGAGCAGTTCTTC.

The genes are TRBV5-1 and TRBJ2-1; 11 bases are shared with TRBD2. The CDR3 totals 16 residues. Germline trimming cut 5 bases from V and 7 bases from J; bases unmatched to any gene: 11. Germline values: CDR1 SGHRS, CDR2 YFSETQ. CDR3 DNA: TGCGCCAGCAGTTCTATAGCGGGGGGGCTTTTAAATGAGCAGTTCTTC. Translating gives CASSSIAGGLLNEQFF. Based on the CDR3 plus reference TRBV5-1 and TRBJ2-1, the full variable domain is KAGVTQTPRYLIKTRGQQVTLSCSPISGHRSVSWYQQTPGQGLQFLFEYFSETQRNKGNFPGRFSGRQFSNSRSEMNVSTLELGDSALYLCASSSIAGGLLNEQFFGPGTRLTVL.

The V call is TRBV30, the J call TRBJ2-2, with D maybe TRBD2 (5 bases). V lost 0 bases to trimming and J lost 3 bases, with 11 bases between them. The germline V gene encodes CDR1 GTSNPN and CDR2 SVGIG (reference sequence). This CDR3 is 15 amino acids long. CDR3 DNA sequence: TGTGCCTGGAGTGTTAGGGAGAGGGACACCGGGGAGCTGTTTTTT. It translates to CAWSVRERDTGELFF.

The V gene is TRBV28, the J gene TRBJ1-2, with 9 bases aligning to TRBD1. This CDR3 has 17 amino acids. Germline loops: CDR1 MDHEN, CDR2 SYDVKM. Unmatched junction bases numbered 13, after V lost 4 bases and J lost 4 bases. CDR3 amino acids: CASSSPGTGQGAYGYTF. CDR3 DNA sequence: TGTGCCAGCAGTTCCCCCGGGACGGGACAGGGAGCCTATGGCTACACCTTC.